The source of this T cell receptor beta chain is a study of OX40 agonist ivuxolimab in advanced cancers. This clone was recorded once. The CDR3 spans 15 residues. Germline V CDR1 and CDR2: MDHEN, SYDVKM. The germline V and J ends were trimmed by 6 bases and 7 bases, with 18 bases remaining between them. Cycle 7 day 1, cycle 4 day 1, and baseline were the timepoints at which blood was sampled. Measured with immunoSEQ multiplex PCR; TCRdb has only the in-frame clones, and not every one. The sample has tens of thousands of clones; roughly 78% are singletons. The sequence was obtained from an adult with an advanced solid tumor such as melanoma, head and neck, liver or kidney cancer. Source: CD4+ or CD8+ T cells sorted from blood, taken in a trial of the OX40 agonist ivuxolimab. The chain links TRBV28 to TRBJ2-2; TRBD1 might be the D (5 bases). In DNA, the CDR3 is TGTGCCAGCAGCGGACACGGTGCCGGTGGCGGGGAGCTGTTTTTT. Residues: CASSGHGAGGGELFF.